What follows describes a single TCR beta chain. CDR3 length equals 15 residues. With V trimmed by 0 bases and J by 1 base, 0 bases remained unmatched. Looked up from germline, CDR1 is SEHNR and CDR2 is FQNEAQ (reference sequence). This sample stems from a study of cytomegalovirus exposure and HLA in healthy donors. All donors participated as healthy donors of bone marrow. PCR was performed using 60 Vbeta and 13 Jbeta primers. Method: immunoSEQ multiplex PCR; TCRdb's copy keeps in-frame clones and lacks some. The sample lists about 120,000 clones, roughly 83% occurring once. The sequence was collected from a woman aged 18-29 years in good health and CMV-seropositive. The J gene is TRBJ2-3, the V gene TRBV7-9; 8 nucleotides agree with TRBD2. Specimen: PBMCs. The CDR3 coding sequence is TGTGCCAGCAGCTTAGCGACTAGCGGCACAGATACGCAGTATTTT. Its translation is CASSLATSGTDTQYF.